This TCR beta chain was recorded in a study of CD8+ T cells in alopecia areata. Sample treatment: oral pan-JAK inhibitor, 5-10 mg twice daily. The CDR3 runs to 20 residues. J gave up 4 bases and V 0 bases, and 13 bases lay outside the gene matches. Per germline, CDR1 SQVTM and CDR2 ANQGSEA. RNA was extracted and reverse transcribed into cDNA as the sequencing template. Using immunoSEQ multiplex PCR, the repertoire was profiled, and TCRdb retains in-frame clones only, with some absent. There are some 170,000 clones in the sample; about 48% occur only once, and 10% to 12% lies in the top ten. This specimen was CD8+ T cells sorted from blood, taken at week 24, from a patient treated with tofacitinib. The TCR comes from a human donor with alopecia areata. The V call is TRBV29-1, the J call TRBJ2-1, with 15 bases that match TRBD2. The CDR3 loop reads CSVEDLPGLAGGPGYNEQFF. CDR3 in DNA: TGCAGCGTTGAAGATCTCCCCGGACTAGCGGGGGGGCCGGGGTACAATGAGCAGTTCTTC.